This passage covers 18 T cell receptor beta chains from one sample sequenced in a study of cytomegalovirus exposure and HLA in healthy donors. The PCR had 60 Vbeta and 13 Jbeta primers. Assay used: immunoSEQ multiplex PCR; TCRdb lists only in-frame clones, some missing. This sample has 120,000 or so clones, with over 70% found just once. Material: PBMCs. The receptors come from a woman in her fifties or sixties in good health and CMV-seronegative.

This chain joins TRBV27 and TRBJ2-7; 8 bases match TRBD2. With V trimmed by 2 bases and J by 2 bases, 8 bases remained unmatched. The length of the CDR3 is 16 residues. CDR1 MNHEY and CDR2 SMNVEV come from the germline V gene (reference sequence). The CDR3 region is CASSLSGRGNTYEQYF. The CDR3 DNA is TGTGCCAGCAGTTTAAGCGGGAGAGGTAACACCTACGAGCAGTACTTC.

This sequence joins TRBV7-9 and TRBJ2-3, with 13 positions matching TRBD2. Per the germline V gene, CDR1 is SEHNR and CDR2 is FQNEAQ (reference sequence). This CDR3 is 19 amino acids long. J lost 0 bases, V lost 4 bases, and 10 bases had no gene match. The CDR3 nucleotides are TGTGCCAGCAGCTCCCGGACTAGCGGGGGTCGAATAAGCACAGATACGCAGTATTTT. Translating it yields CASSSRTSGGRISTDTQYF.

The rearrangement joins TRBV19 to TRBJ1-1, with no clear D. Germline lookup yields CDR1 LNHDA and CDR2 SQIVND (reference sequence). The CDR3 has 14 amino acids. Trimming removed 1 base from V and 5 bases from J, with 11 bases in between. The CDR3: CASSIGDIRTEAFF. For the CDR3, the DNA is TGTGCCAGTAGTATAGGAGACATCCGGACTGAAGCTTTCTTT.

The V and J genes are TRBV7-3 and TRBJ2-1; 9 bases agree with TRBD2. Germline V CDR1 and CDR2: SGHTA, FQGTGA. V shed 5 bases, J shed 4 bases, and the junction held 6 bases outside the gene matches. This CDR3 comprises 15 residues. The CDR3 reads CASSPRTSAYNEQFF. The CDR3 DNA reads TGTGCCAGCAGCCCCCGGACTAGCGCGTACAATGAGCAGTTCTTC.

The V and J genes are TRBV4-3 and TRBJ2-3; 10 bases agree with TRBD2. The V gene end was trimmed by 0 bases and the J gene end by 5 bases; junction bases not matched to a gene: 8. Germline V gene data show CDR1 as LGHNA and CDR2 as YSLEER. The CDR3 has 17 amino acids. CDR3 residues: CASSQDRVAGGVDTQYF. The CDR3, as DNA: TGCGCCAGCAGCCAAGACCGAGTAGCGGGAGGCGTAGATACGCAGTATTTT.

The chain has TRBV29-1 and TRBJ2-5, with D possibly matching TRBD1 (5 bases). The germline V and J ends were trimmed by 8 bases and 1 base, with 14 bases remaining between them. The CDR3 loop spans 13 amino acids. Germline V lookup: CDR1 SQVTM, CDR2 ANQGSEA. CDR3 DNA sequence: TGCAGCTTCCGATGGGGCAGCCAAGAGACCCAGTACTTC. Its protein product is CSFRWGSQETQYF.

Only one count was recorded for this clone. The chain combines TRBV29-1 with TRBJ2-7; weak D call: TRBD2 (7 bases). The CDR3 totals 16 residues. Per germline, CDR1 SQVTM and CDR2 ANQGSEA. The V end was cut by 0 bases, the J end by 3 bases, with 18 bases between. For the CDR3, the DNA is TGCAGCGTTGAAGATCCGGGGGAGGGGGGAGGCTACGAGCAGTACTTC. Amino acid sequence: CSVEDPGEGGGYEQYF.

V and J are TRBV6-1 and TRBJ2-6, with 8 bases identical to TRBD1. Germline CDR1 reads MNHNS; CDR2 reads SASEGT. Trimming removed 7 bases from V and 2 bases from J; junction bases left unmatched: 4. The CDR3 is 15 amino acids. The CDR3 DNA sequence: TGTGCCAGCATATCGACAGGGGCTGGGGCCAACGTCCTGACTTTC. Translation: CASISTGAGANVLTF.

In regard to this clone: The junction and the germline gene differ at one end; a read error may be behind it. Different DNA sequences within this sample yield the same CDR3. The chain is built from TRBV5-1 and TRBJ2-1; 8 nucleotides line up with TRBD1. The CDR3 spans 15 residues. Germline loops: CDR1 SGHRS, CDR2 YFSETQ. The CDR3 is CASSIGQGVFYEQFF. CDR3 nucleotide sequence: TGCGCTAGCAGCATAGGACAGGGTGTTTTTTATGAGCAGTTCTTC.

Details on this clone: A junction boundary mismatches the germline segment, possibly from a read error. The V and J genes are TRBV7-9 and TRBJ1-3; TRBD1 matches 7 bases. The CDR3 contains 16 residues. CDR1 and CDR2 (germline): SEHNR, FQNEAQ (reference sequence). The CDR3 DNA follows: TGTTCCAGCAGCCGTAGAGCAGGGGGTTCTGGAAACACCATATATTTT. It specifies CSSSRRAGGSGNTIYF.

The J gene is TRBJ2-3, the V gene TRBV5-8; possibly TRBD2 for D (5 bases). Per germline, CDR1 SGHTS and CDR2 YDEGEE. The V and J ends lost 4 bases and 1 base respectively, with 10 bases between them. The CDR3 length is 14 residues. The CDR3 coding sequence is TGTGCCAGCAGCAAATTGGAGGGCACAGATACGCAGTATTTT. Its translation is CASSKLEGTDTQYF.

The chain employs TRBV5-4 and TRBJ1-2; TRBD1 might be the D (6 bases). This CDR3 spans 15 amino acids. Germline loops: CDR1 SGHNT, CDR2 YYREEE (reference sequence). V shed 0 bases and J shed 4 bases, with 13 bases lying between them. CDR3 region: CASSLGETGPYGYTF. CDR3 DNA sequence: TGTGCCAGCAGCTTGGGGGAGACAGGACCCTATGGCTACACCTTC.

The chain joins TRBV7-2 to TRBJ1-5, with D unclear. CDR1 is SGHTA, CDR2 FQGNSA, per germline. Deletions cut 1 base from V and 0 bases from J, with 7 bases between. CDR3 length equals 15 residues. The CDR3 sequence: CASSLDNYSNQPQHF. In nucleotides, the CDR3 is TGTGCCAGCAGCTTAGATAATTATAGCAATCAGCCCCAGCATTTT.

As DNA, the CDR3 is TGTGCCAGCAGAGGACTAGCGGGAGGGCCCTATGAGCAGTTCTTC. As protein: CASRGLAGGPYEQFF. The chain carries TRBV2 and TRBJ2-1; 15 bases align to TRBD2. J was trimmed by 8 bases and V by 6 bases; bases with no gene match: 5. Per the germline V gene, CDR1 is SNHLY and CDR2 is FYNNEI. This CDR3 comprises 15 residues.

This clone showed up just a few times. This chain connects TRBV19 to TRBJ2-4; TRBD2 matches at 13 bases. The CDR3 contains 15 residues. Per the germline V gene, CDR1 is LNHDA and CDR2 is SQIVND (reference sequence). Trimming removed 2 bases from V and 8 bases from J; junction bases left unmatched: 3. The CDR3 sequence is CASSIRTSGRDIQYF. The CDR3 DNA sequence: TGTGCCAGTAGTATAAGGACTAGCGGGAGAGACATTCAGTACTTC. Combining the CDR3 with reference TRBV19 and TRBJ2-4 gives the whole variable domain DGGITQSPKYLFRKEGQNVTLSCEQNLNHDAMYWYRQDPGQGLRLIYYSQIVNDFQKGDIAEGYSVSREKKESFPLTVTSAQKNPTAFYLCASSIRTSGRDIQYFGAGTRLSVL.

The chain joins TRBV4-1 to TRBJ2-1, with TRBD2 matching 11 bases. This CDR3 is 16 amino acids long. Germline V gene data show CDR1 as MGHRA and CDR2 as YSYEKL. The junction had 7 bases not matched to a gene; V was cut back by 2 bases and J by 7 bases. The CDR3 sequence is CASSQSLAGGENEQFF. The CDR3 DNA reads as TGCGCCAGCAGCCAATCTTTAGCGGGAGGGGAAAATGAGCAGTTCTTC.

V usage is TRBV7-2 and J usage is TRBJ2-5; 11 nucleotides match TRBD2. The DNA matches TRBJ2-7 better at its end, which makes the J call doubtful. The CDR3 totals 13 residues. CDR1 and CDR2 from the germline V gene are SGHTA and FQGNSA. The CDR3 DNA is TGTGCCAGTTCTACTAGCGGGAGACTCGAGCAGTACTTC. Its protein is CASSTSGRLEQYF.

The V and J genes are TRBV10-3 and TRBJ2-1; D is unclear. The germline CDR1 and CDR2 sequences are ENHRY and SYGVKD. The CDR3 extends over 15 amino acids. V dropped 0 bases and J dropped 5 bases, with 11 bases sitting between them. Here the CDR3 DNA reads TGTGCCATCAGTGAGTCTGGGCCCCCTAACAATGAGCAGTTCTTC. Amino acid sequence: CAISESGPPNNEQFF.